This TCR beta chain was recorded in a study of T-cell reconstitution after alpha-beta-depleted transplantation in children. As for this clonotype: Its antigen is currently unknown.

The CDR3 is made up of 13 amino acids. Per germline, CDR1 MGHRA and CDR2 YSYEKL. The V end lost 9 bases, the J end lost 5 bases, and 16 bases lay between the germline ends. Regarding the study as a whole: About two months after transplant, alpha-beta T cells reportedly came from several hundred expanded graft clones.

Preparation of the TCRbeta library used unique molecular identifiers. TCRdb redid the calling of the PCR reads with MiXCR, one entry per CDR3 protein. Of some 840,000 distinct CDR3 sequences in the sample, under 20% are singletons; the top ten hold around 5.3%. The chain recombines TRBV4-1 with TRBJ2-5; tentatively, D is TRBD2 (7 bases). The receptor comes from a male patient between 10 and 17 years old who had a stem cell transplant for acute lymphoblastic leukemia, so the T cells may come from the graft donor. Source: PBMCs, mostly from graft donor cells, taken 360 days after TCRalphabeta/CD19-depleted stem cell transplant. The CDR3 reads CASAPRGGETQYF. Here the CDR3 DNA reads TGCGCCAGTGCACCCAGGGGAGGGGAGACCCAGTACTTC.